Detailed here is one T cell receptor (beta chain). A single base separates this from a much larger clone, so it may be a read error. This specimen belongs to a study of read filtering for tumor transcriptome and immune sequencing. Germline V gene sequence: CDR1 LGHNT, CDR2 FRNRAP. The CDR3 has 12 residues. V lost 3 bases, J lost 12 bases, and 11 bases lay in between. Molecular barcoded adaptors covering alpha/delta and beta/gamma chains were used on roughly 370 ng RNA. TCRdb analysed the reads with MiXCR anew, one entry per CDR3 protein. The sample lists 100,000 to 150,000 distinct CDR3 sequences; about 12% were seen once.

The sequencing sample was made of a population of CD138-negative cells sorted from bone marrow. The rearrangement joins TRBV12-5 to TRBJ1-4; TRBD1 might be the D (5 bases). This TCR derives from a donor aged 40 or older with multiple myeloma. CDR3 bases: TGTGCTAGTGGTTTCGGAGGGGAAGAACTGTTTTTT. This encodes CASGFGGEELFF.